This TCR beta chain is from a study of early T cells in non-severe SARS-CoV-2 infection. The germline V gene encodes CDR1 LNHDA and CDR2 SQIVND (reference sequence). CDR3 size: 14 residues. The V end was cut by 3 bases, the J end by 7 bases, with 13 bases between. The TCR library protocol attached unique molecular identifiers to the individual cDNA molecules. TCRdb reanalysed the 5' RACE reads using MiXCR and keeps one entry per CDR3 protein. The data show about 50,000 distinct CDR3 sequences, approximately 8.5% seen once. The receptor was isolated from an adult who was a healthcare worker with PCR-confirmed SARS-CoV-2 infection or an uninfected control (not recorded which). This sequence joins TRBV19 and TRBJ2-1, with D perhaps matching TRBD1 or TRBD2 (5 bases each). Material for sequencing was whole blood. The CDR3 is CASSMEEGWNEQFF. The CDR3 DNA follows: TGTGCCAGTAGTATGGAAGAGGGGTGGAATGAGCAGTTCTTC.